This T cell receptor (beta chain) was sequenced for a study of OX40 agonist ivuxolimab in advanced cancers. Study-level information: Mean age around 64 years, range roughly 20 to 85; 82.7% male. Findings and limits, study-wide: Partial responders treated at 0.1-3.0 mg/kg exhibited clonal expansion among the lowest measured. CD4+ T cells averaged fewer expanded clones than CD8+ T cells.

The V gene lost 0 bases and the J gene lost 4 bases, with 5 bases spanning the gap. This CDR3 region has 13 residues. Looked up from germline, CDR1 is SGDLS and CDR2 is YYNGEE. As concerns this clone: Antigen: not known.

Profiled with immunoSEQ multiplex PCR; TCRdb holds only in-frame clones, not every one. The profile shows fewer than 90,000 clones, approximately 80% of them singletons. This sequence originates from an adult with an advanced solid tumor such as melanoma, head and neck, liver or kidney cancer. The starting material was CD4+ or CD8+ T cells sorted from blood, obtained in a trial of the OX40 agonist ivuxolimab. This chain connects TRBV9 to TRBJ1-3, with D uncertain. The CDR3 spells CASSVALGNTIYF. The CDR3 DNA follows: TGTGCCAGCAGCGTAGCTCTAGGAAACACCATATATTTT.